This T cell receptor (beta chain) was captured in a study of cytomegalovirus exposure and HLA in healthy donors. Study-wide findings and caveats: Reports described diagnosis of cytomegalovirus status by the classifier as highly specific and sensitive. Researchers reported that a few CMV-associated chains were confirmed in vitro as CMV antigen-specific. Excluded: some indistinguishable V segments such as TRBV6-2 and TRBV6-3.

Participants comprised healthy donors of bone marrow. Only a few counts were recorded for this clone. Antigen specificity is unknown. Sequence at one end of the junction differs from germline and may be a read error. Per the germline V gene, CDR1 is SEHNR and CDR2 is FQNEAQ (reference sequence). CDR3 length equals 14 residues. PCR amplification relied on 60 Vbeta primers (plus 13 Jbeta primers). This table comes from immunoSEQ multiplex PCR, and its TCRdb copy is limited to in-frame clones, with some not included. The data contain over 100,000 clones, about two thirds of them seen just once; the ten biggest clones take up less than 5%.

The chain couples TRBV7-9 to TRBJ1-5; D gene unclear. Sequencing input: PBMCs. The TCR originated in a man aged 50 to 60 in good health and CMV-seropositive. The DNA of the CDR3 is TGTTCCAGCAGCCCTTCGGGTGGCTATCAGCCCCAGCATTTT. Amino acids: CSSSPSGGYQPQHF.